This is a list of T cell receptor beta chains from one sample in a study of blood T cell repertoires in COVID-19. Method: immunoSEQ multiplex PCR; TCRdb's copy keeps in-frame clones and lacks some. The repertoire holds 19,000 or so clones, with more than 70% as singletons. The sample was peripheral blood. These receptors originate from a man aged 40-49 years with active COVID-19. Both conserved end residues are part of each CDR3. The D gene is left open where the match is weak. Size is stated for part of the rows, as once, few or many counts, or as a class when the clone is expanded.

abundance: NA
j_gene: TRBJ2-6
d_gene: NA
v_gene: TRBV27
CDR3nt: TGTGCCAGCAGTTTCGAGGGGGTTGGGGCCAACGTCCTGACTTTC
CDR3aa: CASSFEGVGANVLTF

abundance: NA
j_gene: TRBJ1-1
d_gene: NA
v_gene: TRBV4-1
CDR3nt: TGCGCCAGCAGCCAAGGACATAACACTGAAGCTTTCTTT
CDR3aa: CASSQGHNTEAFF

abundance: NA
j_gene: TRBJ2-5
d_gene: NA
v_gene: TRBV2
CDR3nt: TGTGCCAGCAGTGAATCTAGCTTGGTACAGACCCAGTACTTC
CDR3aa: CASSESSLVQTQYF

abundance: NA
j_gene: TRBJ2-7
d_gene: TRBD2
v_gene: TRBV5-4
CDR3nt: TGTGCCAGCAGCTCCCCTCAGGTAGCGGGAGCATACGAGCAGTACTTC
CDR3aa: CASSSPQVAGAYEQYF

abundance: NA
j_gene: TRBJ2-1
d_gene: NA
v_gene: TRBV9
CDR3nt: TGTGCCAGCAGCGTAGCAGGAGAGGGTCACAATGAGCAGTTCTTC
CDR3aa: CASSVAGEGHNEQFF

abundance: NA
j_gene: TRBJ1-1
d_gene: TRBD1
v_gene: TRBV16
CDR3nt: TGTGCCAGCAGCCAATCGGACAGGGGTAACACTGAAGCTTTCTTT
CDR3aa: CASSQSDRGNTEAFF

abundance: NA
j_gene: TRBJ1-1
d_gene: NA
v_gene: TRBV4-3
CDR3nt: TGCGCCAGCAGCCAAGTTCTACAGGGGAACACTGAAGCTTTCTTT
CDR3aa: CASSQVLQGNTEAFF

abundance: NA
j_gene: TRBJ2-2
d_gene: TRBD2
v_gene: TRBV14
CDR3nt: TGTGCCAGCAGAAAGATGGGACTAGGTGACACCGGGGAGCTGTTTTTT
CDR3aa: CASRKMGLGDTGELFF

abundance: once
j_gene: TRBJ2-1
d_gene: TRBD2
v_gene: TRBV7-2
CDR3nt: TGTGCCAGCAGCTTAGGGCCTAGTGGGACGGGGGGGGAGCAGTTCTTC
CDR3aa: CASSLGPSGTGGEQFF

abundance: NA
j_gene: TRBJ2-1
d_gene: NA
v_gene: TRBV27
CDR3nt: TGTGCCAGCAGCCCCAACTCGTATGAGCAGTTCTTC
CDR3aa: CASSPNSYEQFF

abundance: NA
j_gene: TRBJ2-1
d_gene: TRBD2
v_gene: TRBV6-5
CDR3nt: TGTGCCAGCAGTTCGAGGACTAGCGGGATGAATGAGCAGTTCTTC
CDR3aa: CASSSRTSGMNEQFF

abundance: NA
j_gene: TRBJ2-7
d_gene: TRBD2
v_gene: TRBV19
CDR3nt: TGTGCCAGTAGTCTAATAGCGGGAGTTGGGTCCTACGAGCAGTACTTC
CDR3aa: CASSLIAGVGSYEQYF

abundance: NA
j_gene: TRBJ2-7
d_gene: TRBD1
v_gene: TRBV6-2/TRBV6-3
CDR3nt: TGTGCCAGCAGTTACCCCAGACAGGGGTACTACGAGCAGTACTTC
CDR3aa: CASSYPRQGYYEQYF

abundance: NA
j_gene: TRBJ2-1
d_gene: TRBD1
v_gene: TRBV4-3
CDR3nt: TGCGCCAGCAGCCAAGGACAGGGTTATGAGCAGTTCTTC
CDR3aa: CASSQGQGYEQFF

abundance: NA
j_gene: TRBJ2-1
d_gene: TRBD2
v_gene: TRBV5-8
CDR3nt: TGTGCCAGCCGGACTAGCGGTAACAATGAGCAGTTCTTC
CDR3aa: CASRTSGNNEQFF

abundance: NA
j_gene: TRBJ2-1
d_gene: NA
v_gene: TRBV27
CDR3nt: TGTGCCAGCAGTTTAACACATCCAACCTACAATGAGCAGTTCTTC
CDR3aa: CASSLTHPTYNEQFF

abundance: NA
j_gene: TRBJ1-6
d_gene: NA
v_gene: TRBV5-4
CDR3nt: TGTGCCAGCAGTGGGGGAGGTCCTGATAATTCACCCCTCCACTTT
CDR3aa: CASSGGGPDNSPLHF

abundance: NA
j_gene: TRBJ1-2
d_gene: TRBD1
v_gene: TRBV19
CDR3nt: TGTGCCAGTAGTGCCTGGGACAGGGGGCGAGGCTACACCTTC
CDR3aa: CASSAWDRGRGYTF

abundance: once
j_gene: TRBJ2-1
d_gene: NA
v_gene: TRBV29-1
CDR3nt: TGCAGCGGGACTACCTTCAGCTCCTACAATGAGCAGTTCTTC
CDR3aa: CSGTTFSSYNEQFF

abundance: NA
j_gene: TRBJ2-1
d_gene: TRBD2
v_gene: TRBV7-3
CDR3nt: TGTGCCAGCAGCTATACGACTAGCAGCTACAATGAGCAGTTCTTC
CDR3aa: CASSYTTSSYNEQFF

abundance: NA
j_gene: TRBJ1-4
d_gene: NA
v_gene: TRBV19
CDR3nt: TGTGCCAGTAGCAGTATGATTCCATCGTGGGCAGGGAATGAAAAACTGTTTTTT
CDR3aa: CASSSMIPSWAGNEKLFF

abundance: NA
j_gene: TRBJ1-2
d_gene: TRBD1
v_gene: TRBV5-1
CDR3nt: TGCGCCAGCAGACCCGACAGGGATGGCTACACCTTC
CDR3aa: CASRPDRDGYTF

abundance: few
j_gene: TRBJ2-5
d_gene: NA
v_gene: TRBV5-6
CDR3nt: TGTGCCAGCAGCTTTTGGGACTTGGAAGAGACCCAGTACTTC
CDR3aa: CASSFWDLEETQYF

abundance: NA
j_gene: TRBJ1-5
d_gene: NA
v_gene: TRBV4-1
CDR3nt: TGCGCCAGCAGCCAAGTGGGCAGCAATCAGCCCCAGCATTTT
CDR3aa: CASSQVGSNQPQHF

abundance: NA
j_gene: TRBJ1-1
d_gene: TRBD1
v_gene: TRBV2
CDR3nt: TGTGCCAGCAGTGAACAGGGGGGAAGAATGAACACTGAAGCTTTCTTT
CDR3aa: CASSEQGGRMNTEAFF

abundance: NA
j_gene: TRBJ2-7
d_gene: NA
v_gene: TRBV9
CDR3nt: TGTGCCAGCAGCGTAGGACTTAACTACGAGCAGTACTTC
CDR3aa: CASSVGLNYEQYF

abundance: NA
j_gene: TRBJ2-7
d_gene: TRBD2
v_gene: TRBV5-8
CDR3nt: TGTGCCAGCAGCTCAGGGACCGGGACTAGAGCTCTCTACGAGCAGTACTTC
CDR3aa: CASSSGTGTRALYEQYF

abundance: few
j_gene: TRBJ1-1
d_gene: NA
v_gene: TRBV7-2
CDR3nt: TGTGCCAGCAGCTCTCAACAGGGTGGGAACACTGAAGCTTTCTTT
CDR3aa: CASSSQQGGNTEAFF

abundance: NA
j_gene: TRBJ2-3
d_gene: TRBD2
v_gene: TRBV18
CDR3nt: TGTGCCAGCTCACCACAGCGGGAGGGCCTAGATACGCAGTATTTT
CDR3aa: CASSPQREGLDTQYF

abundance: NA
j_gene: TRBJ1-3
d_gene: NA
v_gene: TRBV19
CDR3nt: TGTGCCAGTAGTATACCGGGGGGCCACTCTGGAAACACCATATATTTT
CDR3aa: CASSIPGGHSGNTIYF

abundance: NA
j_gene: TRBJ2-1
d_gene: NA
v_gene: TRBV9
CDR3nt: TGTGCCAGCAGCGTAAGCTACCCCGGGGTCGGTGAGCAGTTCTTC
CDR3aa: CASSVSYPGVGEQFF

abundance: NA
j_gene: TRBJ1-1
d_gene: NA
v_gene: TRBV27
CDR3nt: TGTGCCAGCAGTTGGAGGGGGGGCACTGAAGCTTTCTTT
CDR3aa: CASSWRGGTEAFF

abundance: NA
j_gene: TRBJ1-5
d_gene: NA
v_gene: TRBV6-2/TRBV6-3
CDR3nt: TGTGCCAGCAGCCTTATACAGGCTCAGCCCCAGCATTTT
CDR3aa: CASSLIQAQPQHF

abundance: NA
j_gene: TRBJ2-2
d_gene: NA
v_gene: TRBV19
CDR3nt: TGTGCCAGTATCGATCAGGACAGAGCCACCGGGGAGCTGTTTTTT
CDR3aa: CASIDQDRATGELFF

abundance: NA
j_gene: TRBJ2-2
d_gene: NA
v_gene: TRBV11-2
CDR3nt: TGTGCCAGCAGCTACGAGACGGGACACAACACCGGGGAGCTGTTTTTT
CDR3aa: CASSYETGHNTGELFF

abundance: NA
j_gene: TRBJ1-1
d_gene: NA
v_gene: TRBV19
CDR3nt: TGTGCCAGTAGTATAGGTGTCATGAACACTGAAGCTTTCTTT
CDR3aa: CASSIGVMNTEAFF

abundance: few
j_gene: TRBJ1-2
d_gene: TRBD1
v_gene: TRBV5-4
CDR3nt: TGTGCCACCATTCAACCGGGACAGCACTATGGCTACACCTTC
CDR3aa: CATIQPGQHYGYTF

abundance: once
j_gene: TRBJ1-4
d_gene: NA
v_gene: TRBV7-2
CDR3nt: TGTGCCAGCAGCTTATTCGGGGATGAAAAACTGTTTTTT
CDR3aa: CASSLFGDEKLFF

abundance: NA
j_gene: TRBJ2-7
d_gene: TRBD1
v_gene: TRBV9
CDR3nt: TGTGCCAGCAGCCAGCGGACAGGGCAAACCTACGAGCAGTACTTC
CDR3aa: CASSQRTGQTYEQYF

abundance: NA
j_gene: TRBJ2-1
d_gene: TRBD1
v_gene: TRBV6-2/TRBV6-3
CDR3nt: TGTGCCAGCAGCCTGACAGGGACCCCGAACAATGAGCAGTTCTTC
CDR3aa: CASSLTGTPNNEQFF

abundance: NA
j_gene: TRBJ1-2
d_gene: TRBD1
v_gene: TRBV5-4
CDR3nt: TGTGCCAGCAGCTTGGCCGGGGACAGTCTCTATGGCTACACCTTC
CDR3aa: CASSLAGDSLYGYTF

abundance: few
j_gene: TRBJ1-2
d_gene: TRBD1
v_gene: TRBV7-9
CDR3nt: TGTGCCAGCAGCGCACAGGGGGAGACCGTAGGTTATGGCTACACCTTC
CDR3aa: CASSAQGETVGYGYTF

abundance: once
j_gene: TRBJ1-1
d_gene: NA
v_gene: TRBV10-2
CDR3nt: TGCGCCAGCAGTGCTCAGGGCAGTGGCACTGAAGCTTTCTTT
CDR3aa: CASSAQGSGTEAFF

abundance: NA
j_gene: TRBJ2-7
d_gene: TRBD2
v_gene: TRBV9
CDR3nt: TGTGCCAGCAGCGTCTCCGGGACTAGCTTCAACGAGCAGTACTTC
CDR3aa: CASSVSGTSFNEQYF

abundance: few
j_gene: TRBJ2-1
d_gene: TRBD2
v_gene: TRBV3-1/TRBV3-2
CDR3nt: TGTGCCAGCCTTCGATGGGGGGGGACTAGCGGGAGCAATGAGCAGTTCTTC
CDR3aa: CASLRWGGTSGSNEQFF

abundance: once
j_gene: TRBJ1-2
d_gene: TRBD1
v_gene: TRBV7-9
CDR3nt: TGTGCCAGCAGCTGGCGGACAGGGGGCGGCTACACCTTC
CDR3aa: CASSWRTGGGYTF

abundance: NA
j_gene: TRBJ1-2
d_gene: TRBD1
v_gene: TRBV7-2
CDR3nt: TGTGCCAGCAGCAATTGGGACAGGGGAATTAGGGCCTATGGCTACACCTTC
CDR3aa: CASSNWDRGIRAYGYTF

abundance: NA
j_gene: TRBJ2-1
d_gene: TRBD1
v_gene: TRBV6-6
CDR3nt: TGTGCCACCCTTCCGGGACAGGGTGACAATGAGCAGTTCTTC
CDR3aa: CATLPGQGDNEQFF

abundance: NA
j_gene: TRBJ1-1
d_gene: TRBD1
v_gene: TRBV27
CDR3nt: TGTGCCAGCAGTTTACAGGGGGCCGATGAAGCTTTCTTT
CDR3aa: CASSLQGADEAFF

abundance: few
j_gene: TRBJ1-5
d_gene: NA
v_gene: TRBV15
CDR3nt: TGTGCCACCAGCAGAGATCCCCATAGCAATCAGCCCCAGCATTTT
CDR3aa: CATSRDPHSNQPQHF